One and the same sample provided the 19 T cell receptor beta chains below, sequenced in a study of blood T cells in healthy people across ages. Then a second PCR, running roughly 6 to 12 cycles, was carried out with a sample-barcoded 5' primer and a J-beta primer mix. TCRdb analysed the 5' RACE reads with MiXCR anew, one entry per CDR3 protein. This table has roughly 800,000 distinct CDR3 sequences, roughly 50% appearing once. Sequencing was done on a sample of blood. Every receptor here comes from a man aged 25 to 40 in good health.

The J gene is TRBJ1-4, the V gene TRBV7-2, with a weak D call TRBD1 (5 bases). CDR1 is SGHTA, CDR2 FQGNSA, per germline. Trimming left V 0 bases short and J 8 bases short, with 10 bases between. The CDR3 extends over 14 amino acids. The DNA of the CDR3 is TGTGCCAGCAGCTTAGCGGCAGGGAACGAAAAACTGTTTTTT. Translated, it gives CASSLAAGNEKLFF. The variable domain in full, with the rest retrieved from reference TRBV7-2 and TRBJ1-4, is GAGVSQSPSNKVTEKGKDVELRCDPISGHTALYWYRQSLGQGLEFLIYFQGNSAPDKSGLPSDRFSAERTGGSVSTLTIQRTQQEDSAVYLCASSLAAGNEKLFFGSGTQLSVL.

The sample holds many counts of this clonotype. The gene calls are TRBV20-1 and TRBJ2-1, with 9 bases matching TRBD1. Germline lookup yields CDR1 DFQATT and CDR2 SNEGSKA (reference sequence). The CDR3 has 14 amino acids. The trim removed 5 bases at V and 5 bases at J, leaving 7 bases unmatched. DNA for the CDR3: TGCAGTGCTCGGACAGGGGAAGACCACAATGAGCAGTTCTTC. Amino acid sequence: CSARTGEDHNEQFF.

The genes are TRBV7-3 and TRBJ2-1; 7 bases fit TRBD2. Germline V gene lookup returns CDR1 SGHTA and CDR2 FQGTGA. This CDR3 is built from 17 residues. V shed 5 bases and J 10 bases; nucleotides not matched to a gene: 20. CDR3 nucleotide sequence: TGTGCCAGCAGCATCCCCGAGTGGAGGGAGGGCCCCCACGAGCAGTTCTTC. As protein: CASSIPEWREGPHEQFF. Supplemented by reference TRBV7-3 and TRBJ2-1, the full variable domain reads GAGVSQTPSNKVTEKGKYVELRCDPISGHTALYWYRQSLGQGPEFLIYFQGTGAADDSGLPNDRFFAVRPEGSVSTLKIQRTERGDSAVYLCASSIPEWREGPHEQFFGPGTRLTVL.

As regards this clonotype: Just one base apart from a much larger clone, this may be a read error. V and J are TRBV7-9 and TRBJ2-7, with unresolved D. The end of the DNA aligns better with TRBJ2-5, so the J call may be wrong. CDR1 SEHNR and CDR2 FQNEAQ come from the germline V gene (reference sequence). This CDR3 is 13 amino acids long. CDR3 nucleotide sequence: TGTGCCAGCAGCTTATCTTTTGGGGAGACCCAGTACTTC. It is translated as CASSLSFGETQYF.

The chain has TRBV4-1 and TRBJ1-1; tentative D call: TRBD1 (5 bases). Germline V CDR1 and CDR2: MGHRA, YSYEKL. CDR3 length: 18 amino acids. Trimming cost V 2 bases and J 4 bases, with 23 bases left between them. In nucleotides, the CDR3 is TGCGCCAGCAGCCAATCCAGCGTGTGGGGCACGACGACCACTGAAGCTTTCTTT. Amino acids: CASSQSSVWGTTTTEAFF.

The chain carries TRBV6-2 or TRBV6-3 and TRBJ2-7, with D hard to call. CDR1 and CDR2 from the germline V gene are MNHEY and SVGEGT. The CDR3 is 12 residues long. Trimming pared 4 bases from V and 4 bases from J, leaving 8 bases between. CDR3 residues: CASSSDTYEQYF. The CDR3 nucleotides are TGTGCCAGCAGTTCCGATACTTACGAGCAGTACTTC.

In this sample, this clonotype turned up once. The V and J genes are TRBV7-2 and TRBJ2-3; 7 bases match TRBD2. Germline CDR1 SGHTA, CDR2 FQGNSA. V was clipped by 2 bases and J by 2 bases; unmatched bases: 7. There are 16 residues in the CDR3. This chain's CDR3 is CASSLPFRGVTDTQYF. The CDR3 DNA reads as TGTGCCAGCAGCTTACCCTTCCGGGGGGTCACAGATACGCAGTATTTT.

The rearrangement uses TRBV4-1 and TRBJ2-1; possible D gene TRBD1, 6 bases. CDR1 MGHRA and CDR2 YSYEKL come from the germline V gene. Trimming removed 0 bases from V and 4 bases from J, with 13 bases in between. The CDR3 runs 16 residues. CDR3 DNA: TGCGCCAGCAGCCAAGAAGCAAGGGGGATATACAATGAGCAGTTCTTC. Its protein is CASSQEARGIYNEQFF.

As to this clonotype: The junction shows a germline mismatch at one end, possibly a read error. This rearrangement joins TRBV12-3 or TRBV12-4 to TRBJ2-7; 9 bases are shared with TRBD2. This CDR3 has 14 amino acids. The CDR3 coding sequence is TGTGCCAGCAGTCTAGCGGGACCTCACTACGAGCAGTACTTC. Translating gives CASSLAGPHYEQYF.

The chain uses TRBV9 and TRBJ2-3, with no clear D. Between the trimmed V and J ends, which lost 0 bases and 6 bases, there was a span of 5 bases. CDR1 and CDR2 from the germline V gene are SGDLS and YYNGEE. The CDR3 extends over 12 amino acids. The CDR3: CASSVASDTQYF. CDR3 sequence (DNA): TGTGCCAGCAGCGTAGCGTCTGATACGCAGTATTTT.

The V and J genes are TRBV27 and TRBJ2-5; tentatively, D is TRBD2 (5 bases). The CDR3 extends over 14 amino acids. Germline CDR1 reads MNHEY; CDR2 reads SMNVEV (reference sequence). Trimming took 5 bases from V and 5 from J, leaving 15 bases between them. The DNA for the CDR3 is TGTGCCAGCAGTCCGCAGGACTTCGGGGAGACCCAGTACTTC. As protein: CASSPQDFGETQYF.

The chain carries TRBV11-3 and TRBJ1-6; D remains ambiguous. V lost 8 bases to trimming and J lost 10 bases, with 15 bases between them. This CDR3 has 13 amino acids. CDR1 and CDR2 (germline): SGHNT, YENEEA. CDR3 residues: CASSGGRQSPLHF. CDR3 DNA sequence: TGTGCCAGCTCTGGTGGGAGGCAGTCACCCCTCCACTTT.

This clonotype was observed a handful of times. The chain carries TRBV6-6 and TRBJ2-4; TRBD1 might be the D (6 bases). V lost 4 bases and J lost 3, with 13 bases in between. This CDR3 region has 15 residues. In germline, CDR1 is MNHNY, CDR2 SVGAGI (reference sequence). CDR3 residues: CASSSQLGGKNIQYF. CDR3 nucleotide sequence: TGTGCCAGCAGTTCCCAGTTAGGGGGCAAAAACATTCAGTACTTC.

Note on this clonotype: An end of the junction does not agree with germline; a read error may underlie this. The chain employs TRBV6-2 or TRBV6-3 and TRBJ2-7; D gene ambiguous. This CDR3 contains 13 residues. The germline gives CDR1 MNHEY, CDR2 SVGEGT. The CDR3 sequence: CVSSYGSWSEQYF. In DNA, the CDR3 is TGTGTCAGCAGTTACGGCTCTTGGAGCGAGCAGTACTTC.

This chain's CDR3 is CASMNPGTPETQYF. The CDR3 DNA follows: TGTGCCAGTATGAACCCCGGGACACCAGAGACCCAGTACTTC. The chain couples TRBV6-2 or TRBV6-3 to TRBJ2-5; perhaps TRBD1 as D (6 bases). Germline values: CDR1 MNHEY, CDR2 SVGEGT. The CDR3 spans 14 residues. V lost 9 bases, J lost 4 bases, and 18 bases lay in between.

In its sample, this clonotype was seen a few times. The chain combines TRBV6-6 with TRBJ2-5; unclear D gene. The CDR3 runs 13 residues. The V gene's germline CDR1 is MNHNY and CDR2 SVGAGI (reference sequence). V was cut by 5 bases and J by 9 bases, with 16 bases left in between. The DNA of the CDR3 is TGTGCCAGCAGTCCGACGTTAGATTGGGCCCAGTACTTC. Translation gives CASSPTLDWAQYF.

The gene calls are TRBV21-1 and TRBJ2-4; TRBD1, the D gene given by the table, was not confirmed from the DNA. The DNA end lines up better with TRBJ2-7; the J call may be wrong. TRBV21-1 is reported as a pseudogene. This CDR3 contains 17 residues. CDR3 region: CASSKNYTQRQTYEQYF. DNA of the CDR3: TGTGCCAGCAGCAAGAACTACACTCAGAGACAGACCTACGAGCAGTACTTC.

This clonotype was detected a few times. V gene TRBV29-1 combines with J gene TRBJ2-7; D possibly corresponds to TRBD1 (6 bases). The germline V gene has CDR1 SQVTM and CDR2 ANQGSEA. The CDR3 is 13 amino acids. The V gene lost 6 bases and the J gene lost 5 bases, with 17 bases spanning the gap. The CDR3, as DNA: TGCAGCGTCGAGGGTTCAGGGGCAGACGAGCAGTACTTC. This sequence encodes CSVEGSGADEQYF.

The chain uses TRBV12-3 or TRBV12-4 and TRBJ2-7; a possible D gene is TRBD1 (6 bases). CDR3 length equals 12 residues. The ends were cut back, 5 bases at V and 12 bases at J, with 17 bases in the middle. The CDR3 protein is CASSLNRDMGYF. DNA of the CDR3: TGTGCCAGCAGTCTAAATCGGGACATGGGGTACTTC.